The rows below give T cell receptor beta chains drawn from one sample of a study of naive and memory T cell subsets. MiXCR, applied by TCRdb to the UMI-ligation and nested PCR reads, yields one record per CDR3 protein. The sample holds more than 95,000 distinct CDR3 sequences, around 15% seen once. The specimen was naive CD8+ T cells from blood. These receptors were taken from a human donor in good health. Each CDR3 is given with its conserved first and last residue. The order of the fields is clone size, J gene, D gene, V gene, CDR3 protein, CDR3 DNA. D genes are given only for firm matches. The size field is filled for only some rows; it gives once, few, many or a size class.

>NA|TRBJ2-5|NA|TRBV7-3
CASSLSGGEETQYF
TGTGCCAGCAGCTTAAGTGGCGGGGAAGAGACCCAGTACTTC
>NA|TRBJ1-4|NA|TRBV6-2/TRBV6-3
CASSYSTGATNEKLFF
TGTGCCAGCAGTTACTCCACGGGGGCAACTAATGAAAAACTGTTTTTT
>many|TRBJ1-5|NA|TRBV12-3/TRBV12-4
CASSFGQPQHF
TGTGCCAGCAGTTTTGGGCAGCCCCAGCATTTT
>few|TRBJ2-3|NA|TRBV3-1
CASSQGDGRSTDTQYF
TGTGCCAGCAGCCAAGGAGATGGCCGGAGCACAGATACGCAGTATTTT
>NA|TRBJ2-3|TRBD1|TRBV7-3
CASSSFPGTDTQYF
TGTGCCAGCAGCTCATTCCCCGGGACAGACACGCAGTATTTT
>few|TRBJ2-4|NA|TRBV5-6
CASSLALGNIQYF
TGTGCCAGCAGCTTGGCCCTGGGGAACATTCAGTACTTC
>few|TRBJ2-1|TRBD2|TRBV20-1
CSAATSGRYNEQFF
TGCAGTGCTGCTACTAGCGGGAGGTACAATGAGCAGTTCTTC
>NA|TRBJ1-4|TRBD1|TRBV7-6
CASSLTGGEEKLFF
TGTGCCAGCAGCTTGACAGGGGGCGAAGAAAAACTGTTTTTT
>NA|TRBJ2-1|NA|TRBV6-2/TRBV6-3
CASSYSPYNEQFF
TGTGCCAGCAGTTACTCCCCCTACAATGAGCAGTTCTTC
>NA|TRBJ1-6|NA|TRBV7-9
CASSQVQGPNSPLHF
TGTGCCAGCAGCCAAGTGCAGGGACCAAATTCACCCCTCCACTTT
>few|TRBJ2-7|NA|TRBV4-3
CASSQDVAGPYEQYF
TGCGCCAGCAGCCAAGACGTCGCGGGGCCTTACGAGCAGTACTTC
>many|TRBJ2-3|TRBD2|TRBV9
CASSVALAESTDTQYF
TGTGCCAGCAGCGTAGCCCTAGCGGAGAGCACAGATACGCAGTATTTT
>few|TRBJ2-7|NA|TRBV4-3
CASSHDNKGPYEQYF
TGCGCCAGCAGCCACGACAATAAAGGGCCCTACGAGCAGTACTTC
>NA|TRBJ1-1|NA|TRBV30
CAWSVSGPWSTEAFF
TGTGCCTGGAGCGTCTCGGGACCCTGGAGCACTGAAGCTTTCTTT
>many|TRBJ2-3|NA|TRBV29-1
CSVKGDGKTDTQYF
TGCAGCGTGAAGGGGGACGGAAAAACAGATACGCAGTATTTT
>few|TRBJ2-1|NA|TRBV7-3
CASSSGGGSGEQFF
TGTGCCAGCAGCTCGGGAGGGGGCTCTGGTGAGCAGTTCTTC
>few|TRBJ2-2|TRBD2|TRBV4-3
CASSQDAGTIGELFF
TGCGCCAGCAGCCAAGATGCAGGGACTATCGGGGAGCTGTTTTTT
>few|TRBJ2-3|NA|TRBV11-2
CASSSTTLTDTQYF
TGTGCCAGCAGCTCCACCACTCTCACAGATACGCAGTATTTT
>NA|TRBJ2-6|TRBD1|TRBV6-1
CASSEMGQLISGANVLTF
TGTGCCAGCAGTGAAATGGGACAGCTGATTTCTGGGGCCAACGTCCTGACTTTC
>few|TRBJ1-2|NA|TRBV2
CASSAVSGPVKYGYTF
TGTGCCAGCAGTGCTGTTTCGGGGCCTGTAAAGTATGGCTACACCTTC
>NA|TRBJ2-3|NA|TRBV4-3
CASSPRDSDTDTQYF
TGCGCCAGCAGTCCACGGGACTCCGACACAGATACGCAGTATTTT
>NA|TRBJ1-1|NA|TRBV6-2/TRBV6-3
CASSPAAGLQNTEAFF
TGTGCCAGCAGCCCGGCGGCAGGGCTACAGAACACTGAAGCTTTCTTT
>many|TRBJ2-7|NA|TRBV28
CASSFAETYEQYF
TGTGCCAGCAGTTTTGCTGAGACCTACGAGCAGTACTTC
>few|TRBJ2-7|NA|TRBV3-1
CASSPQGEAGEYEQYF
TGTGCCAGCAGCCCCCAGGGGGAAGCGGGAGAGTACGAGCAGTACTTC